This record covers a single T cell receptor (beta chain). There is no known antigen for this receptor. Qualities for individual bases were not recorded, and no much larger clone is one base off. The sample is drawn from a study of radiotherapy plus CTLA-4 blockade in lung cancer (dated by TCRdb to 2016 to 2019). Context from the whole study: Among the enrolled patients, around 19% had an objective response, and about 29% reached disease control. Study-level results and caveats: The strongest predictors of response were reported to be early dynamic shifts in blood T cell clones along with a rise in serum interferon-beta following radiation. TCR clones derived from tumors expanded in peripheral blood after treatment with radiotherapy and ipilimumab.

Libraries were made using the immunoSEQ multiplex PCR assay. TCRdb mirrors the immuneACCESS table, restricted to in-frame sequences. Some clones are absent from its copies; in checked studies, under half trace to an unresolved V gene, and the reason for the others is unknown. The sample records 75,000 to 100,000 clones, roughly 74% of which are singletons. Of the sample, approximately 2.8% falls within the top ten clones. In this study, focal radiation therapy paired with CTLA-4 blockade (ipilimumab) was tested in patients who had chemo-refractory metastatic non-small-cell lung cancer. After removal of 7 bases from V and 5 bases from J, the junction retains 9 bases not matched to a gene. Including the terminal cysteine and phenylalanine, the CDR3 comprises 16 residues. CDR3 DNA only is kept here, 48 bases in frame from base 1. CDR1 SEHNR and CDR2 FQNEAQ are derived from the germline V gene (reference sequence).

This chain is built from TRBV7-9 and TRBJ2-3, with 13 bases matching TRBD2. The receptor was isolated from a human donor with non-small cell lung cancer who had a partial response to radiotherapy plus ipilimumab. Some clones in this sample may be carry-over from other donors' samples. The starting material was peripheral blood, obtained from a patient treated with radiotherapy plus ipilimumab. The nucleotide sequence is given as TGTGCCAGCACCTACGGGACTAGCGGGATCGGAGATACGCAGTATTTT. It specifies CASTYGTSGIGDTQYF.